This TCR beta chain is from a study of blood T cell repertoires in COVID-19. The overall study: Samples came from the United States, Italy and Spain, spanning acute and convalescent COVID-19.

The length of the CDR3 is 21 residues. Germline CDR1 and CDR2: LNHNV and YYDKDF (reference sequence). The ends lost 0 bases at V and 0 bases at J; junction bases unmatched: 16. Libraries were prepared by immunoSEQ multiplex PCR; TCRdb keeps only in-frame clonotypes and omits some of them. The data contain about 190,000 clones, about four fifths of them singletons. Material: peripheral blood. The receptor comes from a woman in her 70s with active or convalescent COVID-19. The chain recombines TRBV15 with TRBJ1-4; 7 nucleotides agree with TRBD1. The CDR3 nucleotides read TGTGCCACCAGCAGAGAACACGGCAGTGGAGGGGGCGCGGCAACTAATGAAAAACTGTTTTTT. This gives the protein CATSREHGSGGGAATNEKLFF.